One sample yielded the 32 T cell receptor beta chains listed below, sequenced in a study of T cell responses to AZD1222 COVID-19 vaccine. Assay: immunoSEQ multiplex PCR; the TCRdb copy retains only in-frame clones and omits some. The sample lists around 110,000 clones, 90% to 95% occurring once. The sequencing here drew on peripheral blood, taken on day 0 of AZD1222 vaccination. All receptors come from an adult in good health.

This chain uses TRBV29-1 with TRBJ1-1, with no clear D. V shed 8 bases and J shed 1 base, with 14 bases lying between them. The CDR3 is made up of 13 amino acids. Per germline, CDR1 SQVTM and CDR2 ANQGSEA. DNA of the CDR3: TGCAGCTCCTACCCCCATAGGAACACTGAAGCTTTCTTT. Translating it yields CSSYPHRNTEAFF.

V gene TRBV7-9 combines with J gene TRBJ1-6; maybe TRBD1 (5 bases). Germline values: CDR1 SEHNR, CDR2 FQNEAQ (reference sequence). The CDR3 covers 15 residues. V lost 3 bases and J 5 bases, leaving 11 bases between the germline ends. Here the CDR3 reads CASSFDGANNSPLHF. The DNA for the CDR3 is TGTGCCAGCAGCTTCGATGGGGCGAATAATTCACCCCTCCACTTT.

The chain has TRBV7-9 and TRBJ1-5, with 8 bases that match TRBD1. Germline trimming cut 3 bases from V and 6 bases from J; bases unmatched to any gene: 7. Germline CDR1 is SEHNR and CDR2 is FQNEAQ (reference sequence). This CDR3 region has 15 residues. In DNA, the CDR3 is TGTGCCAGCAGCTTGACAGGGGAGTTGGGTCAGCCCCAGCATTTT. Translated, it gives CASSLTGELGQPQHF.

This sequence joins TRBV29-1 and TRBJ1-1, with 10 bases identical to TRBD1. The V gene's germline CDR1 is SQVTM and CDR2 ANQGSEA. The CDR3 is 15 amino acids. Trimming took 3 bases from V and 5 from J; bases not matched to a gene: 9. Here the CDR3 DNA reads TGCAGCGTTGACGGCCCGGGACAGGGGCGAACTGAAGCTTTCTTT. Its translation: CSVDGPGQGRTEAFF.

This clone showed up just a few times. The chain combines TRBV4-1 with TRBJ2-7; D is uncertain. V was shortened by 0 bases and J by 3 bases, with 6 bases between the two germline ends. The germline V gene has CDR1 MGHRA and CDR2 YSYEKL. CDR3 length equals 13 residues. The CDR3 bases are TGCGCCAGCAGCCAAGATAACAACTACGAGCAGTACTTC. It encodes CASSQDNNYEQYF.

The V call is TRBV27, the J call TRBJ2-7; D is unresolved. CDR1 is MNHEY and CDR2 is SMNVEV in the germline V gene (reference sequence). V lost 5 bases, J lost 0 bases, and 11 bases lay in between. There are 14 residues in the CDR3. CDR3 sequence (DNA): TGTGCCAGCAGTCCTTACTCAAGCTCCTACGAGCAGTACTTC. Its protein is CASSPYSSSYEQYF.

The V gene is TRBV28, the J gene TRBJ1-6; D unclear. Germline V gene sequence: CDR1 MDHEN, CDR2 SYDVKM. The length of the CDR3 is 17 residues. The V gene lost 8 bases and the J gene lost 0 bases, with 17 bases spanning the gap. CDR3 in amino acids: CASRSTTLSSYNSPLHF. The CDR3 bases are TGTGCCAGCCGAAGTACCACCCTGAGCTCCTATAATTCACCCCTCCACTTT.

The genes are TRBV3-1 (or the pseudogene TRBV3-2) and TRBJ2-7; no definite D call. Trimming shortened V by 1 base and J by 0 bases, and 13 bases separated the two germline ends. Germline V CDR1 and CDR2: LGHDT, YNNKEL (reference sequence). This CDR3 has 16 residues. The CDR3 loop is CASSQVPSFSSYEQYF. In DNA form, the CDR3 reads TGTGCCAGCAGCCAAGTCCCCAGCTTCAGCTCCTACGAGCAGTACTTC.

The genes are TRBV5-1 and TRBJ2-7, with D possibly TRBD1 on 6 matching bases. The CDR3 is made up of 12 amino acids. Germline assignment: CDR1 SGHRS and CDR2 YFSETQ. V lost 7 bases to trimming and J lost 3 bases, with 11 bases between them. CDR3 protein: CASARGGYEQYF. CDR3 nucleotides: TGCGCCAGCGCGCGAGGGGGCTACGAGCAGTACTTC.

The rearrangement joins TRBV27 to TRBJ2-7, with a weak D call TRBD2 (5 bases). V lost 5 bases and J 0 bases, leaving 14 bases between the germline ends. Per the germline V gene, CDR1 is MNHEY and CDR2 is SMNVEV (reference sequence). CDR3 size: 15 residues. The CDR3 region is CASSPLGGSSYEQYF. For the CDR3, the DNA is TGTGCCAGCAGTCCCTTGGGTGGGAGCTCCTACGAGCAGTACTTC.

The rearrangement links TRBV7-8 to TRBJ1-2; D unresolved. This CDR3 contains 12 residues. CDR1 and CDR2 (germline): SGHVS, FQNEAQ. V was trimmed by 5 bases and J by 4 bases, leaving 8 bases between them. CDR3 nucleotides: TGTGCCAGCAGCCCGCCGACCTATGGCTACACCTTC. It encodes CASSPPTYGYTF. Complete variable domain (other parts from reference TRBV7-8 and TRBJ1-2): GAGVSQSPRYKVAKRGQDVALRCDPISGHVSLFWYQQALGQGPEFLTYFQNEAQLDKSGLPSDRFFAERPEGSVSTLKIQRTQQEDSAVYLCASSPPTYGYTFGSGTRLTVV.

The CDR3 nucleotides are TGTGCCAGCAGTTTAACAGGAGGGGCCTACGAGCAGTACTTC. As protein: CASSLTGGAYEQYF. The genes are TRBV28 and TRBJ2-7; TRBD2 is a possible D gene (6 bases). The germline V gene encodes CDR1 MDHEN and CDR2 SYDVKM. Deletions cut 2 bases from V and 2 bases from J, with 10 bases between. This CDR3 has 14 amino acids.

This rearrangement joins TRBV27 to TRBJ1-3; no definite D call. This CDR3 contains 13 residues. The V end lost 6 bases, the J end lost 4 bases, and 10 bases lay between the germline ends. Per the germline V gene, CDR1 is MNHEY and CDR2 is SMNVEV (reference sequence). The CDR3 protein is CASRRVGGNTIYF. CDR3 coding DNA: TGTGCCAGCAGGAGAGTGGGAGGAAACACCATATATTTT.

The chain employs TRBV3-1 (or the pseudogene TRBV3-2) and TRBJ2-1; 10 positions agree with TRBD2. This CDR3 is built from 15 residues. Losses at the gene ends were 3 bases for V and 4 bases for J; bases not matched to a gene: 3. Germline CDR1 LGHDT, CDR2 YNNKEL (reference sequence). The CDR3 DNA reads TGTGCCAGCAGCCAGTCTAGCGGGAGTTACAATGAGCAGTTCTTC. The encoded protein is CASSQSSGSYNEQFF.

The CDR3 DNA follows: TGTGCCACCAGTGATCCCGGACAGGCGGCGGATAACTATGGCTACACCTTC. It codes for CATSDPGQAADNYGYTF. The genes are TRBV24-1 and TRBJ1-2, with 7 nucleotides matching TRBD1. Germline CDR1 is KGHDR and CDR2 is SFDVKD. CDR3 length: 17 amino acids. Trimming took 3 bases from V and 1 from J; bases not matched to a gene: 10.

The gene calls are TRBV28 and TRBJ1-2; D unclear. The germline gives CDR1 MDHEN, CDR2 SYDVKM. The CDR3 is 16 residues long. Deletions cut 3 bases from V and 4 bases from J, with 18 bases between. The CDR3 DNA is TGTGCCAGCAGTTTTCTGCCCCTCCAGGCCGGCTATGGCTACACCTTC. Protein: CASSFLPLQAGYGYTF.

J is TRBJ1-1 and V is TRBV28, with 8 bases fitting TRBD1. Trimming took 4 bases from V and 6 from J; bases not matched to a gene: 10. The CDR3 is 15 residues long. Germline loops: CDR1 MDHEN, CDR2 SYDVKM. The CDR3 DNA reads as TGTGCCAGCAGTTCAGGGACAGGCCGGGTCGCTGAAGCTTTCTTT. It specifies CASSSGTGRVAEAFF. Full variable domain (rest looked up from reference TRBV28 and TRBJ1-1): DVKVTQSSRYLVKRTGEKVFLECVQDMDHENMFWYRQDPGLGLRLIYFSYDVKMKEKGDIPEGYSVSREKKERFSLILESASTNQTSMYLCASSSGTGRVAEAFFGQGTRLTVV.

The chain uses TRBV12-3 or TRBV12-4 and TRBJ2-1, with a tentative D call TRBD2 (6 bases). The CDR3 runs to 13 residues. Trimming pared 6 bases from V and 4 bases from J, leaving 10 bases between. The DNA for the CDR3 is TGTGCCAGCAGAATTAGCGGATACAATGAGCAGTTCTTC. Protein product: CASRISGYNEQFF.

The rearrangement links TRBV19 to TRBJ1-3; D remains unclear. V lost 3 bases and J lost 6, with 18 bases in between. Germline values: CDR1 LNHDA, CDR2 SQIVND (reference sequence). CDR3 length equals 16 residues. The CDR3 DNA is TGTGCCAGTAGTATGCCGTGGACCGAGGGAGAAAACACCATATATTTT. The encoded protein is CASSMPWTEGENTIYF.

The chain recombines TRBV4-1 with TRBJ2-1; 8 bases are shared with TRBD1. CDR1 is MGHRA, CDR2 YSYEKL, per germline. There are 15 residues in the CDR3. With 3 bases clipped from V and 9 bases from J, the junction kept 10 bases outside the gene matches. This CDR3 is CASSHLLSTGGEQFF. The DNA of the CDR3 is TGCGCCAGCAGCCACCTCCTCTCAACAGGGGGTGAGCAGTTCTTC.

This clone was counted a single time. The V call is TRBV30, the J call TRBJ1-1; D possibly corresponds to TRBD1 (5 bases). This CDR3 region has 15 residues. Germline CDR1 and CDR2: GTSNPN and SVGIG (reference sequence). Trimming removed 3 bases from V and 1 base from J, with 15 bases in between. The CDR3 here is CAWSGTGLSNTEAFF. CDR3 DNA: TGTGCCTGGAGCGGAACGGGACTATCGAACACTGAAGCTTTCTTT.

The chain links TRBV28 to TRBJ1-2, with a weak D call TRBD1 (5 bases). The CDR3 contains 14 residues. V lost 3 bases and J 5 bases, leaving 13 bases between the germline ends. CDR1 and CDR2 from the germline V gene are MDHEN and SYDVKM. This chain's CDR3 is CASSFSQGLYGYTF. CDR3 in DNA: TGTGCCAGCAGTTTTAGTCAGGGACTGTATGGCTACACCTTC.

DNA of the CDR3: TGTGCCAGCAGCCTCATCGGACAGGGTCGGTTATCCGGGGAGCTGTTTTTT. Translated: CASSLIGQGRLSGELFF. The genes are TRBV5-6 and TRBJ2-2; 8 positions match TRBD1. The V gene's germline CDR1 is SGHDT and CDR2 YYEEEE. J lost 6 bases, V lost 4 bases, and 14 bases had no gene match. The CDR3 loop spans 17 amino acids.

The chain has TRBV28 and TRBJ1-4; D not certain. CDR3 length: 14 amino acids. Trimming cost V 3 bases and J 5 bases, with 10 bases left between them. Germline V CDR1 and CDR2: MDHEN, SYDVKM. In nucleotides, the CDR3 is TGTGCCAGCAGTTTCCCGGGTCAGAATGAAAAACTGTTTTTT. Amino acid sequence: CASSFPGQNEKLFF.

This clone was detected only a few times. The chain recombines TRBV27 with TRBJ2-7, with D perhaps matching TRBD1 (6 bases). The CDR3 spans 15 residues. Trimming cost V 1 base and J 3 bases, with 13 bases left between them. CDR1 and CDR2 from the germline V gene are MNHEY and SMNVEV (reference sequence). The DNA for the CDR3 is TGTGCCAGCAGTTTATGGGTGACAGGAAACTACGAGCAGTACTTC. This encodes CASSLWVTGNYEQYF.

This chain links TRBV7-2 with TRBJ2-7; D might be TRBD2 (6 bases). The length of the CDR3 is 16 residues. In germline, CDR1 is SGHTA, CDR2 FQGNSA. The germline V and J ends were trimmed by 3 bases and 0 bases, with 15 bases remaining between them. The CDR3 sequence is CASSLSGTPSSYEQYF. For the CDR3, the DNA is TGTGCCAGCAGCTTGTCCGGGACTCCAAGCTCCTACGAGCAGTACTTC.

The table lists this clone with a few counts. The CDR3 loop is CASSQDRDRGQGYTF. The CDR3 region has the DNA TGTGCCAGCAGCCAAGACCGGGACAGGGGACAGGGCTACACCTTC. The chain has TRBV4-2 and TRBJ1-2; 10 bases fit TRBD1. Germline V gene sequence: CDR1 LGHNA, CDR2 YNFKEQ. The length of the CDR3 is 15 residues. The trim removed 0 bases at V and 8 bases at J, leaving 6 bases unmatched.

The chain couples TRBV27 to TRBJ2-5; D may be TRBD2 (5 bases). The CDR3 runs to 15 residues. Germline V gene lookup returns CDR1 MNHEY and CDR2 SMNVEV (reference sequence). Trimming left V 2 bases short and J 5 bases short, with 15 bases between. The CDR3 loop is CASSLVRVRAETQYF. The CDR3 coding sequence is TGTGCCAGCAGTTTAGTGAGGGTGAGGGCGGAGACCCAGTACTTC.

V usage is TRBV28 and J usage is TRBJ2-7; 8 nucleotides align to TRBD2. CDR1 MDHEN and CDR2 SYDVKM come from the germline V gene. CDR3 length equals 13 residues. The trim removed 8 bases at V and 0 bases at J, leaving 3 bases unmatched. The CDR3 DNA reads TGTGCCAGCTTCACTAGCGGCTCCTACGAGCAGTACTTC. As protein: CASFTSGSYEQYF.

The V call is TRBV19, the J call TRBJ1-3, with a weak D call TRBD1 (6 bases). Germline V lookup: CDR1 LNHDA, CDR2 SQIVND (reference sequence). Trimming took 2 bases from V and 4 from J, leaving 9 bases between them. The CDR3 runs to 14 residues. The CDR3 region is CASSITGTGNTIYF. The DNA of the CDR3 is TGTGCCAGTAGTATAACAGGGACCGGAAACACCATATATTTT.

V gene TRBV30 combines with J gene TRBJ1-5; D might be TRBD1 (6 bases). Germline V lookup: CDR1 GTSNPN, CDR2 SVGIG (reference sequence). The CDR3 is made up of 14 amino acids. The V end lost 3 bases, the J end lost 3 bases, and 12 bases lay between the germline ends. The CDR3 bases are TGTGCCTGGAGACAACAGGGAAACAATCAGCCCCAGCATTTT. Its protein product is CAWRQQGNNQPQHF.

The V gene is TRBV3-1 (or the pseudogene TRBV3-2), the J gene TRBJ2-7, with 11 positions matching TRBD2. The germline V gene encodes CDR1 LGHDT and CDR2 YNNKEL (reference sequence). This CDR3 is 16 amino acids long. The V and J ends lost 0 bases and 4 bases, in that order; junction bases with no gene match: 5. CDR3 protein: CASSQERASGRYEQYF. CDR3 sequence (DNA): TGTGCCAGCAGCCAAGAAAGAGCTAGCGGGAGGTACGAGCAGTACTTC.